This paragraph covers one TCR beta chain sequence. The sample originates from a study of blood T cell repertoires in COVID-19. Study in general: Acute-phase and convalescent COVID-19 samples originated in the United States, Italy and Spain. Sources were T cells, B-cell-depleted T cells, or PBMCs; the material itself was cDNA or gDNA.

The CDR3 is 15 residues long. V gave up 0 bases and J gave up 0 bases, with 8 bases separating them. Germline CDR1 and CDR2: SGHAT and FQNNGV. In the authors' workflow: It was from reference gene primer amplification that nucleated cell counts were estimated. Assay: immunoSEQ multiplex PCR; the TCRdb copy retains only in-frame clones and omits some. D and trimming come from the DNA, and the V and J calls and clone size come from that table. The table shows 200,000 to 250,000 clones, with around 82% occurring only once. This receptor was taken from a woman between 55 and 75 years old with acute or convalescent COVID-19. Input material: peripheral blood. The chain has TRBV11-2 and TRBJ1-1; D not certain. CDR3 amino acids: CASSLDSFMNTEAFF. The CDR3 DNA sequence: TGTGCCAGCAGCTTAGACAGTTTCATGAACACTGAAGCTTTCTTT. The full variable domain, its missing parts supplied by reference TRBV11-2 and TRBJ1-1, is EAGVAQSPRYKIIEKRQSVAFWCNPISGHATLYWYQQILGQGPKLLIQFQNNGVVDDSQLPKDRFSAERLKGVDSTLKIQPAKLEDSAVYLCASSLDSFMNTEAFFGQGTRLTVV.